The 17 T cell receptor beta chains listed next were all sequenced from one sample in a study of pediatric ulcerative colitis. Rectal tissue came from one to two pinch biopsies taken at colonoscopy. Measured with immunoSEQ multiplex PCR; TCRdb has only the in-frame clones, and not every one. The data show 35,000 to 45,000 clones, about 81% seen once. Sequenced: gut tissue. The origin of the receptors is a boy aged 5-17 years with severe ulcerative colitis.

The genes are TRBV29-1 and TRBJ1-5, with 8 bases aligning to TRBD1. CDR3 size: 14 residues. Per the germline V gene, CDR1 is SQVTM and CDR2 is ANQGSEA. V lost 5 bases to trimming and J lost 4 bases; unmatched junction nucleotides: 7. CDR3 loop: CSVSGQGWNQPQHF. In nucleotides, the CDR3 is TGCAGCGTTTCCGGACAGGGTTGGAATCAGCCCCAGCATTTT.

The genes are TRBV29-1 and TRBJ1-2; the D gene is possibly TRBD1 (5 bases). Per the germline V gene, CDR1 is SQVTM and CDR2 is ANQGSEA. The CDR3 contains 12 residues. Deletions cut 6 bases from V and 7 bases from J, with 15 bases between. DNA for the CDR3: TGCAGCGTCCCCAGTTGGGGACCTGGCTACACCTTC. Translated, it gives CSVPSWGPGYTF.

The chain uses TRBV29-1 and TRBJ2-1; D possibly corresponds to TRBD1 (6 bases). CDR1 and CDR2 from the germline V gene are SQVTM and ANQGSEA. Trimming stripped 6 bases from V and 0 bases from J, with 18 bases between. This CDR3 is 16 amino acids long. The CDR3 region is CSVLKDSIISYNEQFF. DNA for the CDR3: TGCAGCGTCCTGAAGGACAGCATTATCTCCTACAATGAGCAGTTCTTC.

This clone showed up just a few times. CDR3 residues: CASTRSVRDGANVLTF. CDR3 DNA sequence: TGTGCCAGCACACGATCTGTTCGGGACGGGGCCAACGTCCTGACTTTC. The chain couples TRBV5-4 to TRBJ2-6; D could derive from TRBD1 or TRBD2 (5 bases each). The germline gives CDR1 SGHNT, CDR2 YYREEE (reference sequence). The CDR3 spans 16 residues. V lost 6 bases and J 4 bases, leaving 17 bases between the germline ends.

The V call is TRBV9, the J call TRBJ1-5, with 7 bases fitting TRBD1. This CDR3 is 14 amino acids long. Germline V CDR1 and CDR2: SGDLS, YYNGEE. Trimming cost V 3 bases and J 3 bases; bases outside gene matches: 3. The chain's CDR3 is CASSGDSYNQPQHF. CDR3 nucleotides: TGTGCCAGCAGCGGGGACAGCTACAATCAGCCCCAGCATTTT.

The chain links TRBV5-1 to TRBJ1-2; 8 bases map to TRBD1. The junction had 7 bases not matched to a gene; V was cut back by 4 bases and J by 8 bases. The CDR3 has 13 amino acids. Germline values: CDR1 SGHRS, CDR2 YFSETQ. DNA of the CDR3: TGCGCCAGCAGCCAGGGGGCTGAGTGGGGCTACACCTTC. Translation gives CASSQGAEWGYTF. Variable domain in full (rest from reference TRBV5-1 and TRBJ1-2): KAGVTQTPRYLIKTRGQQVTLSCSPISGHRSVSWYQQTPGQGLQFLFEYFSETQRNKGNFPGRFSGRQFSNSRSEMNVSTLELGDSALYLCASSQGAEWGYTFGSGTRLTVV.

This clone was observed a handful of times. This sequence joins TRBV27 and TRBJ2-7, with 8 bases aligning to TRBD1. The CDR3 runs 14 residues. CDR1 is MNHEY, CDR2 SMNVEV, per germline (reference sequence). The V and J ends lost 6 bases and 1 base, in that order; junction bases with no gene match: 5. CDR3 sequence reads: CASSQRQGSYEQYF. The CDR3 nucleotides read TGTGCCAGCAGCCAACGACAGGGGTCCTACGAGCAGTACTTC.

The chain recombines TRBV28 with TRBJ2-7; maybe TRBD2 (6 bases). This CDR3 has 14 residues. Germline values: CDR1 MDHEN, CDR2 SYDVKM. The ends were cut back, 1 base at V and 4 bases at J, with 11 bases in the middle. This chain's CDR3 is CASSLSGRTYEQYF. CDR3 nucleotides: TGTGCCAGCAGTTTATCAGGGAGGACGTACGAGCAGTACTTC.

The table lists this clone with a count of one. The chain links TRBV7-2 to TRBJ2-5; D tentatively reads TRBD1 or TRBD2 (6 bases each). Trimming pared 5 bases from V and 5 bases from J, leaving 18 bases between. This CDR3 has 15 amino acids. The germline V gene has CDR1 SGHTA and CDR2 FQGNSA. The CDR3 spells CASSRPPGAFETQYF. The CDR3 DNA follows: TGTGCCAGCAGCCGCCCCCCGGGGGCCTTCGAGACCCAGTACTTC.

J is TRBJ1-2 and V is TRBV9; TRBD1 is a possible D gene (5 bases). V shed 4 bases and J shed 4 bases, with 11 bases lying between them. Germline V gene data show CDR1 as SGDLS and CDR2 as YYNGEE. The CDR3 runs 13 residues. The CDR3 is CASSPGPSYGYTF. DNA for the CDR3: TGTGCCAGCAGCCCGGGACCCTCCTATGGCTACACCTTC.

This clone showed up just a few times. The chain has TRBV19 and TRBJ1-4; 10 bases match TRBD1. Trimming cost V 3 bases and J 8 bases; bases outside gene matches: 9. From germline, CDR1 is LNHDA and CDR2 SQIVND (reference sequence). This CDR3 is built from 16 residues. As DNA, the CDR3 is TGTGCCAGTAGTATTGATACTTGGGACAGGGGAGAAAAACTGTTTTTT. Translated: CASSIDTWDRGEKLFF.

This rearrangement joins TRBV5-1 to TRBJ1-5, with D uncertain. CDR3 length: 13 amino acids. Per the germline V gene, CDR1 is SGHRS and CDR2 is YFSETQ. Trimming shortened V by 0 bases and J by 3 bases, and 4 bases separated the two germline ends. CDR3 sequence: CASSLAPNQPQHF. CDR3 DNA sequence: TGCGCCAGCAGCTTGGCTCCCAATCAGCCCCAGCATTTT.

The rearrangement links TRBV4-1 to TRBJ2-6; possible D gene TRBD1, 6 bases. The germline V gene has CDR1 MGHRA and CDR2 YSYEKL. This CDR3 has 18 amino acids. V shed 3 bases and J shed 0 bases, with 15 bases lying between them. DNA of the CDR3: TGCGCCAGCAGCCACCTTACCGCAGGGGTCTCTGGGGCCAACGTCCTGACTTTC. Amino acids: CASSHLTAGVSGANVLTF.

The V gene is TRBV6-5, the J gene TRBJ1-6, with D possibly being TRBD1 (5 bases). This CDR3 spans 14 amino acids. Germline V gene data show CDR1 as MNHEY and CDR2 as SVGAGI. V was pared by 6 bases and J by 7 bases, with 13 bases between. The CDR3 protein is CASRSQGYNSPLHF. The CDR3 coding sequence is TGTGCCAGCAGATCTCAGGGATACAATTCACCCCTCCACTTT.

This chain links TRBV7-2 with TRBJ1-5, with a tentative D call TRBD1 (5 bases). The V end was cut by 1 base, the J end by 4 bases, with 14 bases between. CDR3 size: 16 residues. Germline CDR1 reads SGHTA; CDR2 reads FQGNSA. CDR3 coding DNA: TGTGCCAGCAGCTTAGGCCAGGGTAGGTTTAATCAGCCCCAGCATTTT. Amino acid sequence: CASSLGQGRFNQPQHF.

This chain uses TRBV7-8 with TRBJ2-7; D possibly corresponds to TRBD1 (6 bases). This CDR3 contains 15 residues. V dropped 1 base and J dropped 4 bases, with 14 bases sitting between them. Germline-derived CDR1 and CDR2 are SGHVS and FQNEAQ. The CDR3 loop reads CASSLVFARGYEQYF. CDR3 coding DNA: TGTGCCAGCAGCTTAGTTTTCGCCAGGGGATACGAGCAGTACTTC.

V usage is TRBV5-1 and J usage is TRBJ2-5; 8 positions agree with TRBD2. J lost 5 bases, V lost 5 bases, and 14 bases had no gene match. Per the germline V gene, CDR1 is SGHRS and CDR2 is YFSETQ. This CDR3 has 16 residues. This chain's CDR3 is CASRFGSGMREETQYF. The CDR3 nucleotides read TGCGCCAGCAGATTCGGTAGCGGGATGCGTGAGGAGACCCAGTACTTC.